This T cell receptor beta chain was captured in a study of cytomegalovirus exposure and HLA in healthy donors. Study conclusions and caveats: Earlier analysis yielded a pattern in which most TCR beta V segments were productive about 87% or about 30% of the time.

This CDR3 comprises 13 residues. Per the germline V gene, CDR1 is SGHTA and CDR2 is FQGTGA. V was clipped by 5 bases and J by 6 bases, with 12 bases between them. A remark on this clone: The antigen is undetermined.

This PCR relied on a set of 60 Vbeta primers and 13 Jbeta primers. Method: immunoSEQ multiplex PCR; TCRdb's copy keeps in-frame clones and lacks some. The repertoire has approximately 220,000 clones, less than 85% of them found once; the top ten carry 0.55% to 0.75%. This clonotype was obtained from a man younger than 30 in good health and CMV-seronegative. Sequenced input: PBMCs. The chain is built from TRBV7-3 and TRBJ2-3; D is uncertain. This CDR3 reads CASSLLFSDTQYF. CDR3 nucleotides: TGTGCCAGCAGCCTCCTTTTCTCGGATACGCAGTATTTT. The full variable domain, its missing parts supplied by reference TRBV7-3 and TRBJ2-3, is GAGVSQTPSNKVTEKGKYVELRCDPISGHTALYWYRQSLGQGPEFLIYFQGTGAADDSGLPNDRFFAVRPEGSVSTLKIQRTERGDSAVYLCASSLLFSDTQYFGPGTRLTVL.